A selection of T cell receptor beta chains follows, all from one sample in a study of blood T cell repertoires in COVID-19. Measured with immunoSEQ multiplex PCR; TCRdb has only the in-frame clones, and not every one. The data hold under 95,000 clones, with around nine tenths observed a single time. Sequenced material: peripheral blood. Receptors originate from a man aged 35-49 years with acute or convalescent COVID-19. Each CDR3 is given with its conserved first and last residue. D genes are given only for firm matches. Only some rows state a clone size, as once, few, many or a class for expanded clones.

V,size,D,J,DNA,CDR3
TRBV19,-,-,TRBJ2-5,TGTGCCAGTAGTATTCGGGGATATGGCGAGACCCAGTACTTC,CASSIRGYGETQYF
TRBV5-5,-,TRBD2,TRBJ2-1,TGTGCCAGCAGCGACGGGACTAGCGGTAATGAGCAGTTCTTC,CASSDGTSGNEQFF
TRBV6-1,-,-,TRBJ1-6,TGTGCCAGCAGTGAAATGGTAGTTTCACCCCTCCACTTT,CASSEMVVSPLHF
TRBV5-1,once,-,TRBJ1-5,TGCGCCAGCAGCGAGGACCAGGGTCAGCCCCAGCATTTT,CASSEDQGQPQHF
TRBV11-3,-,TRBD2,TRBJ2-1,TGTGCCAGCAGCTTAGCGGGAGGCGTAGATAATGAGCAGTTCTTC,CASSLAGGVDNEQFF
TRBV9,-,-,TRBJ1-3,TGTGCCAGCAGCGTAGGAGCCTCGAAGGGAAACACCATATATTTT,CASSVGASKGNTIYF
TRBV9,once,-,TRBJ2-5,TGTGCCAGCAGCGTAGGGACAGAAGCGTACCAAGAGACCCAGTACTTC,CASSVGTEAYQETQYF
TRBV5-1,-,-,TRBJ2-7,TGCGCCAGCAGCTCACAGGGCCGAGAGCAGTACTTC,CASSSQGREQYF
TRBV29-1,-,-,TRBJ2-5,TGCAGCGTTGAAGATTCGGCGGCCCAAGAGACCCAGTACTTC,CSVEDSAAQETQYF
TRBV19,few,TRBD1,TRBJ1-4,TGTGCCAGTAGTATGTCCCAGGGACAGCCTAATGAAAAACTGTTTTTT,CASSMSQGQPNEKLFF
TRBV15,-,-,TRBJ2-5,TGTGCCACCAGCTACCGGGACTACCAAGAGACCCAGTACTTC,CATSYRDYQETQYF
TRBV6-1,-,-,TRBJ1-1,TGTGCCAGCAGTGAATGGGGAGGGGTATCTGAAGCTTTCTTT,CASSEWGGVSEAFF
TRBV10-3,-,TRBD1,TRBJ1-6,TGTGCCATCAGTGAGGCTTCAGGGGGAAGCTCACCCCTCCACTTT,CAISEASGGSSPLHF
TRBV2,-,TRBD1,TRBJ2-1,TGTGCCAGCAGTGTGAACAGGGGGCTACGGAATGAGCAGTTCTTC,CASSVNRGLRNEQFF
TRBV10-2,once,TRBD2,TRBJ2-5,TGCGCCAGCAGACTAGCGGGAAAAGAGACCCAGTACTTC,CASRLAGKETQYF
TRBV9,-,-,TRBJ2-5,TGTGCCAGCAGCCAGACAGGCGACCAAGAGACCCAGTACTTC,CASSQTGDQETQYF
TRBV9,-,TRBD1,TRBJ1-1,TGTGCCAGCAGCGCCCGAGGGACAGGGAACACTGAAGCTTTCTTT,CASSARGTGNTEAFF
TRBV12-3/TRBV12-4,-,-,TRBJ2-7,TGTGCCAGCAGTTTAGCGTCTGCGGAGCAGTACTTC,CASSLASAEQYF
TRBV29-1,-,-,TRBJ2-7,TGCAGCGTTGAAGATCGGCGCGGCGGCTACGAGCAGTACTTC,CSVEDRRGGYEQYF
TRBV27,-,-,TRBJ2-5,TGTGCCAGCAGTCCCTGGGCAGGGGACGAGACCCAGTACTTC,CASSPWAGDETQYF
TRBV10-3,-,TRBD1,TRBJ1-2,TGTGCCATCAGTGACGACAGGGCCTATGGCTACACCTTC,CAISDDRAYGYTF
TRBV18,-,-,TRBJ2-7,TGTGCCAGCTCACTAAGGACAAATACCTACGAGCAGTACTTC,CASSLRTNTYEQYF
TRBV6-2/TRBV6-3,-,-,TRBJ2-1,TGTGCCAGCAGTTACGACAACTACAATGAGCAGTTCTTC,CASSYDNYNEQFF
TRBV3-1/TRBV3-2,-,-,TRBJ2-2,TGTGCCAGCAGCCAAGGGAAGCGGGTGGGCACCGGGGAGCTGTTTTTT,CASSQGKRVGTGELFF
TRBV4-1,few,TRBD1,TRBJ2-1,TGCGCCAGCAGCCAAGAAGGGACAGGGTCGGACGAGCAGTTCTTC,CASSQEGTGSDEQFF
TRBV7-9,-,TRBD1,TRBJ1-2,TGTGCCAGCAGCCTAACCGGGACAGGGGGGAATTATGGCTACACCTTC,CASSLTGTGGNYGYTF
TRBV7-2,-,TRBD1,TRBJ1-2,TGTGCCAGCAGCTCCAGAGGACAGGGGGATGGCTACACCTTC,CASSSRGQGDGYTF
TRBV27,once,-,TRBJ1-5,TGTGCCAGCAGCCCACTCGGCAATCAGCCCCAGCATTTT,CASSPLGNQPQHF
TRBV3-1/TRBV3-2,-,-,TRBJ1-2,TGTGCCAGCAGCCCCTCTGGGGGGTTCGGTCATGGCTACACCTTC,CASSPSGGFGHGYTF
TRBV30,-,-,TRBJ2-2,TGTGCCTGGAGTGCCCGAGGGGGGGTTCACACCGGGGAGCTGTTTTTT,CAWSARGGVHTGELFF
TRBV27,-,-,TRBJ2-7,TGTGCCAGCAGTTTCTCTAGCTCCTACGAGCAGTACTTC,CASSFSSSYEQYF
TRBV7-9,-,-,TRBJ2-3,TGTGCCAGCAGCCCCCGGGGAGGGGGACCAGATACGCAGTATTTT,CASSPRGGGPDTQYF
TRBV7-8,-,-,TRBJ2-3,TGTGCCAGCAGCCCTAGCAGCATCGACAGCACAGATACGCAGTATTTT,CASSPSSIDSTDTQYF
TRBV13,few,-,TRBJ1-1,TGTGCCAGCAGCCCTAGGGGTCTGTGGAGTGAAGCTTTCTTT,CASSPRGLWSEAFF
TRBV30,-,-,TRBJ1-2,TGTGCCTGGAGTGTAGGGGGGGCCGGTGGCTACACCTTC,CAWSVGGAGGYTF
TRBV5-6,-,-,TRBJ1-1,TGTGCCAGCAGCTTAGGGGAAGGGTATGAAGCTTTCTTT,CASSLGEGYEAFF
TRBV3-1/TRBV3-2,-,-,TRBJ1-3,TGTGCCAGCAGCCAAGACACATCTGGAAACACCATATATTTT,CASSQDTSGNTIYF
TRBV30,-,TRBD2,TRBJ2-1,TGTGCCTGGAGTGGTTCTAGCGGGGGGGTTTACAATGAGCAGTTCTTC,CAWSGSSGGVYNEQFF
TRBV5-6,-,TRBD2,TRBJ2-3,TGTGCCAGCAGCTTGTTGAGCGGGAGAAAAGATACGCAGTATTTT,CASSLLSGRKDTQYF
TRBV12-5,once,TRBD1,TRBJ2-2,TGTGCTAGTGGTTTGCGTCAGGGGGCAGGCGGGGAGCTGTTTTTT,CASGLRQGAGGELFF
TRBV20-1,once,TRBD1,TRBJ2-7,TGCAGTGCTAGTGGGCCGGGACAGGGGGACGAGCAGTACTTC,CSASGPGQGDEQYF
TRBV19,-,-,TRBJ2-5,TGTGCCAGTAGTAGTTGGCAGGGTCCGGGCCAAGAGACCCAGTACTTC,CASSSWQGPGQETQYF